What follows are 20 T cell receptor beta chains derived from one specimen sequenced in a study of patients and donors after allogeneic stem cell transplantation. TCRdb re-called the RT-PCR reads with MiXCR, one entry per CDR3 protein. The table lists 70,000 to 100,000 distinct CDR3 sequences, just under 5% of them singletons, with about 2.8% in the top ten. The specimen was blood, either unsorted or a sorted T cell fraction (not recorded which). The receptors here all came from a human donor who was either an allogeneic HSCT recipient or a stem cell or donor lymphocyte infusion donor (not recorded which). It is not recorded whose cells these are; they may come from a transplant donor.

In its sample, this clonotype was seen many times. The J gene is TRBJ1-6, the V gene TRBV5-6; perhaps TRBD1 as D (5 bases). Germline V CDR1 and CDR2: SGHDT, YYEEEE. The CDR3 totals 14 residues. The V gene lost 6 bases and the J gene lost 13 bases, with 20 bases spanning the gap. CDR3 coding DNA: TGTGCCAGCAACACGGGACTGGACCAGGGCCCCCTCCACTTT. It is translated as CASNTGLDQGPLHF.

The CDR3 loop is CASSSLVAPFNGYTF. The CDR3 nucleotides are TGTGCCAGCAGCTCATTAGTCGCCCCGTTCAATGGCTACACCTTC. The chain combines TRBV5-6 with TRBJ1-2; D is uncertain. The CDR3 consists of 15 residues. Trimming stripped 3 bases from V and 6 bases from J, with 18 bases between. Germline CDR1 reads SGHDT; CDR2 reads YYEEEE. The full variable domain, with the rest looked up from reference TRBV5-6 and TRBJ1-2, is DAGVTQSPTHLIKTRGQQVTLRCSPKSGHDTVSWYQQALGQGPQFIFQYYEEEERQRGNFPDRFSGHQFPNYSSELNVNALLLGDSALYLCASSSLVAPFNGYTFGSGTRLTVV.

This rearrangement joins TRBV5-4 to TRBJ2-1, with D possibly being TRBD2 (6 bases). V dropped 3 bases and J dropped 10 bases, with 20 bases sitting between them. CDR3 length: 15 amino acids. CDR1 and CDR2 (germline): SGHNT, YYREEE (reference sequence). This chain's CDR3 is CASSSGLHSPGEQFF. CDR3 nucleotide sequence: TGTGCCAGCAGCTCCGGACTACATTCACCGGGCGAGCAGTTCTTC. Full variable domain (outside the CDR3, taken from reference TRBV5-4 and TRBJ2-1): ETGVTQSPTHLIKTRGQQVTLRCSSQSGHNTVSWYQQALGQGPQFIFQYYREEENGRGNFPPRFSGLQFPNYSSELNVNALELDDSALYLCASSSGLHSPGEQFFGPGTRLTVL.

This clonotype showed up many times. V and J are TRBV6-2 or TRBV6-3 and TRBJ2-1, with D possibly matching TRBD2 (5 bases). The CDR3 has 15 residues. Germline loops: CDR1 MNHEY, CDR2 SVGEGT. Trimming shortened V by 7 bases and J by 2 bases, and 15 bases separated the two germline ends. The CDR3 protein is CASKPGAATYNEQFF. CDR3 bases: TGTGCCAGCAAACCAGGAGCGGCTACCTACAATGAGCAGTTCTTC.

At least ten counts were recorded for this clonotype. V gene TRBV15 combines with J gene TRBJ1-1; possible D gene TRBD1, 5 bases. V lost 0 bases, J lost 0 bases, and 8 bases lay in between. The germline V gene encodes CDR1 LNHNV and CDR2 YYDKDF (reference sequence). There are 15 residues in the CDR3. The chain's CDR3 is CATSREKGLNTEAFF. In DNA form, the CDR3 reads TGTGCCACCAGCAGAGAAAAGGGGCTGAACACTGAAGCTTTCTTT.

This clonotype was observed at least ten times. The CDR3 nucleotides read TGCGCCAGCCGGCGGACTAGCGATTCCTACAATGAGCAGTTCTTC. This encodes CASRRTSDSYNEQFF. The chain joins TRBV5-1 to TRBJ2-1; 9 bases match TRBD2. V shed 7 bases, J shed 1 base, and the junction held 6 bases outside the gene matches. The CDR3 is made up of 15 amino acids. Germline lookup yields CDR1 SGHRS and CDR2 YFSETQ.

The sample holds a few counts of this clonotype. CDR3 amino acids: CASSWGLAEAYNEQFF. CDR3 nucleotides: TGCGCCAGCAGCTGGGGACTAGCGGAGGCCTACAATGAGCAGTTCTTC. The genes are TRBV5-1 and TRBJ2-1; 11 bases fit TRBD2. CDR3 length: 16 residues. CDR1 and CDR2 from the germline V gene are SGHRS and YFSETQ. The ends lost 3 bases at V and 2 bases at J; junction bases unmatched: 4.

The table lists this clonotype with many counts. This sequence joins TRBV28 and TRBJ2-1; 7 positions agree with TRBD2. There are 14 residues in the CDR3. Germline assignment: CDR1 MDHEN and CDR2 SYDVKM. The V and J ends lost 8 bases and 4 bases, in that order; junction bases with no gene match: 8. Here the CDR3 reads CASREGGSYNEQFF. In nucleotides, the CDR3 is TGTGCCAGCCGAGAAGGCGGGAGTTACAATGAGCAGTTCTTC.

The chain uses TRBV6-2 or TRBV6-3 and TRBJ2-3; TRBD2 matches at 11 bases. After removal of 4 bases from V and 12 bases from J, the junction contained 3 bases not matched to a gene. Germline V gives CDR1 MNHEY, CDR2 SVGEGT. CDR3 length equals 12 residues. CDR3 coding DNA: TGTGCCAGCAGTTCGACTAGCGGGAAACAGTATTTT. Amino acids: CASSSTSGKQYF.

This clonotype was counted a few times. This chain joins TRBV12-3 or TRBV12-4 and TRBJ2-1; 9 bases are a match to TRBD1. The CDR3 runs to 16 residues. V lost 4 bases and J lost 6; bases outside the gene matches: 10. CDR3 DNA: TGTGCCAGCAGTTCCCGACAGGGGGGGGTCGGCAATGAGCAGTTCTTC. Translated, it gives CASSSRQGGVGNEQFF.

The CDR3 DNA reads as TGTGCCAGCAGCCTGGGACAGGGGGCACTACGACTTGAAGGCTACACCTTC. It yields the protein CASSLGQGALRLEGYTF. V is TRBV11-1 and J is TRBJ1-2; 12 positions match TRBD1. The CDR3 runs to 17 residues. V was clipped by 5 bases and J by 8 bases; unmatched bases: 15. Germline CDR1 is SGHAT and CDR2 is FQDESV (reference sequence). Full variable domain (rest looked up from reference TRBV11-1 and TRBJ1-2): EAEVAQSPRYKITEKSQAVAFWCDPISGHATLYWYRQILGQGPELLVQFQDESVVDDSQLPKDRFSAERLKGVDSTLKIQPAELGDSAMYLCASSLGQGALRLEGYTFGSGTRLTVV.

This clonotype was observed many times. The genes are TRBV7-2 and TRBJ2-5, with D possibly matching TRBD2 (7 bases). Germline CDR1 reads SGHTA; CDR2 reads FQGNSA. This CDR3 region has 15 residues. Trimming took 5 bases from V and 5 from J, leaving 18 bases between them. The CDR3 nucleotides are TGTGCCAGCAGCGACAGAAGGGGGGGCGGGGAGACCCAGTACTTC. Translated, it gives CASSDRRGGGETQYF. The complete variable domain, with remaining parts taken from reference TRBV7-2 and TRBJ2-5, reads GAGVSQSPSNKVTEKGKDVELRCDPISGHTALYWYRQSLGQGLEFLIYFQGNSAPDKSGLPSDRFSAERTGGSVSTLTIQRTQQEDSAVYLCASSDRRGGGETQYFGPGTRLLVL.

This chain uses TRBV7-2 with TRBJ1-2; unclear D gene. V was shortened by 3 bases and J by 2 bases, with 10 bases between the two germline ends. This CDR3 contains 14 residues. Germline-derived CDR1 and CDR2 are SGHTA and FQGNSA. Here the CDR3 reads CASSFNRGNYGYTF. In DNA form, the CDR3 reads TGTGCCAGCAGCTTCAATCGAGGAAACTATGGCTACACCTTC.

At least ten counts were recorded for this clonotype. The chain has TRBV20-1 and TRBJ2-1, with D tentatively TRBD1 (6 bases). Trimming shortened V by 5 bases and J by 7 bases, and 15 bases separated the two germline ends. The V gene's germline CDR1 is DFQATT and CDR2 SNEGSKA (reference sequence). The length of the CDR3 is 13 residues. DNA for the CDR3: TGCAGTGCTTCTTCGACAGGAAGGAATGAGCAGTTCTTC. Its translation is CSASSTGRNEQFF.

The V call is TRBV11-3, the J call TRBJ2-3; no clear D gene. V lost 7 bases and J 6 bases, leaving 26 bases between the germline ends. This CDR3 is built from 17 residues. CDR1 and CDR2 (germline): SGHNT, YENEEA. This chain's CDR3 is CASTPSAQDVPRDTQYF. As DNA, the CDR3 is TGTGCCAGCACCCCCTCGGCCCAGGACGTCCCCCGGGATACGCAGTATTTT.

The chain has TRBV9 and TRBJ2-7; D is uncertain. Trimming removed 0 bases at V and 2 bases at J, with 9 bases between. Germline CDR1 reads SGDLS; CDR2 reads YYNGEE. This CDR3 is 14 amino acids long. DNA for the CDR3: TGTGCCAGCAGCGTAGCTCTAGTGACCTACGAGCAGTACTTC. Its protein product is CASSVALVTYEQYF.

This clonotype was seen at least ten times. This chain links TRBV20-1 with TRBJ2-4; D is unresolved. The germline CDR1 and CDR2 sequences are DFQATT and SNEGSKA (reference sequence). Deletions cut 6 bases from V and 8 bases from J, with 14 bases between. The CDR3 is 12 residues long. The CDR3 bases are TGCAGTGCAAAAGATGGTAGGGACATTCAGTACTTC. Protein: CSAKDGRDIQYF.

This clonotype showed up just a few times. The V and J genes are TRBV6-5 and TRBJ2-7; D is tentatively TRBD1 or TRBD2 (5 bases each). Germline V gives CDR1 MNHEY, CDR2 SVGAGI. The CDR3 length is 11 residues. V was shortened by 7 bases and J by 6 bases, with 10 bases between the two germline ends. CDR3 DNA: TGTGCCAGCACTGAGGGACGCGAGCAGTACTTC. Translated: CASTEGREQYF.

This chain links TRBV11-2 with TRBJ1-2, with D perhaps matching TRBD1 (5 bases). Trimming shortened V by 1 base and J by 2 bases, and 20 bases separated the two germline ends. The CDR3 has 18 residues. Per the germline V gene, CDR1 is SGHAT and CDR2 is FQNNGV. The CDR3 region is CASSLVMGRQRENYGYTF. The DNA for the CDR3 is TGTGCCAGCAGCTTAGTGATGGGAAGACAGAGAGAAAACTATGGCTACACCTTC.

This clonotype was seen repeatedly, ten times or more. The J gene is TRBJ2-5, the V gene TRBV4-2; D remains unclear. Germline V CDR1 and CDR2: LGHNA, YNFKEQ. The V end was cut by 10 bases, the J end by 3 bases, with 15 bases between. This CDR3 has 13 residues. CDR3 sequence reads: CATSNKREETQYF. The DNA for the CDR3 is TGTGCCACCAGTAACAAGAGAGAAGAGACCCAGTACTTC.